One T cell receptor (beta chain) is described in this entry. The method was immunoSEQ multiplex PCR; TCRdb's version includes in-frame clones alone and lacks a portion of them. The sample lists tens of thousands of clones; about 80% were seen once. These data come from a study of OX40 agonist ivuxolimab in advanced cancers. Study as a whole: The dose-escalation cohort had hepatocellular carcinoma, melanoma, renal cell or head and neck cancer.

V was trimmed by 0 bases and J by 9 bases, leaving 7 bases between them. This CDR3 contains 12 residues. In germline, CDR1 is SGHTS, CDR2 YDEGEE. The chain recombines TRBV5-8 with TRBJ2-4; no clear D. Sequenced material: CD4+ or CD8+ T cells sorted from blood, taken in a trial of the OX40 agonist ivuxolimab. This clonotype was sampled from an adult with an advanced solid tumor such as melanoma, head and neck, liver or kidney cancer. CDR3 protein: CASSLEVGIQYF. The CDR3 DNA sequence: TGTGCCAGCAGCTTGGAAGTGGGCATTCAGTACTTC.